The source of this T cell receptor beta chain is a study of breast tumors, draining lymph nodes, adjacent tissues. Study-level findings and limits: Tumors had less TCR diversity than lymph nodes, more than nontumor tissue. Luminal-like breast cancer showed significantly higher tumor–nontumor repertoire similarity than basal-like.

From the multiplex PCR reads, TCRdb called clonotypes with MiXCR, one entry per CDR3 protein. The sample has fewer than 85,000 distinct CDR3 sequences, around 20% seen once; the top ten hold around 2.5%. This clonotype appeared many times. Its antigen is unidentified. Samples came from axillary lymph nodes draining the breast cancer. This CDR3 has 13 amino acids. V lost 9 bases and J lost 4, with 13 bases in between. Sequenced material: axillary lymph node tissue. The chain employs TRBV12-3 or TRBV12-4 and TRBJ1-3; no clear D. The receptor comes from a female donor with breast cancer. Some clones in this sample may be carry-over from other donors' samples. Here the CDR3 DNA reads TGTGCCAGTCTTGGTACCGGAGGAAACACCATATATTTT. Protein sequence: CASLGTGGNTIYF.